Below, one T cell receptor beta chain is given with its context. Its matching antigen is unknown. A read error may account for a junction end that differs from germline. Building of the TCR beta libraries involved iRepertoire HTBI primers and Arm-PCR of CDR3 regions. TCRdb itself ran the multiplex PCR reads through MiXCR, one entry per CDR3 protein. Among about 460,000 distinct CDR3 sequences listed, roughly 22% were seen once. Time point of the sample: persistent/refractory GD, antithyroid drugs over 5 years with positive TRAb. Isolated PBMC RNA provided the starting material for the TCR library. This sample was taken from a study of regulatory T cells in long-lasting Graves disease. Findings and caveats of the study: Persistent patients had a count of shared public clonotypes (approximately 3,000) that exceeded that of new patients (around 970). Accuracy may have suffered from the small sample size. Newly diagnosed patients had higher TCR diversity than persistent Graves' patients did. Favored usage of TRBV28, TRBJ1-2 and TRBJ2-5 was recorded in persistent disease.

The CDR3 has 15 amino acids. Germline lookup yields CDR1 MDHEN and CDR2 SYDVKM. The sequenced sample was peripheral blood mononuclear cells (PBMCs), obtained when the disease was refractory, from a patient treated with antithyroid drugs. This TCR derives from a female donor with Graves disease. The chain has TRBV28 and TRBJ1-4; D uncertain. CDR3 nucleotides: TGTGCCAGCAGCCGTAGAACGGAAACTAATGGAAAACTGTTTTTT. Translation gives CASSRRTETNGKLFF.